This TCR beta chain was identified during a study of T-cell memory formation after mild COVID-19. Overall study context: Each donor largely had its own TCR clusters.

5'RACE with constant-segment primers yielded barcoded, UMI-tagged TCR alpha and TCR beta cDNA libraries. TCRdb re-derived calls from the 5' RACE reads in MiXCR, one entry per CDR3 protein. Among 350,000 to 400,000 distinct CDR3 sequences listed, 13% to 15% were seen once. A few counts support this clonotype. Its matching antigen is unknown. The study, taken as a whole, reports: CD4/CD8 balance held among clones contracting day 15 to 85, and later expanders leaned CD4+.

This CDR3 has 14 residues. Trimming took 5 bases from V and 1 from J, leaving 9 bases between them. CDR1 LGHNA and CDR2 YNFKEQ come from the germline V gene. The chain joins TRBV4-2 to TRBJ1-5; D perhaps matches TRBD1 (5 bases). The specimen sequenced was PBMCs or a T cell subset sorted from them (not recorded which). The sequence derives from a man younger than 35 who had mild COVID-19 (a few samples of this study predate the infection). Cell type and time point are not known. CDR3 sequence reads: CASSARDSNQPQHF. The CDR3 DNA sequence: TGTGCCAGCAGCGCCCGGGACAGCAATCAGCCCCAGCATTTT.